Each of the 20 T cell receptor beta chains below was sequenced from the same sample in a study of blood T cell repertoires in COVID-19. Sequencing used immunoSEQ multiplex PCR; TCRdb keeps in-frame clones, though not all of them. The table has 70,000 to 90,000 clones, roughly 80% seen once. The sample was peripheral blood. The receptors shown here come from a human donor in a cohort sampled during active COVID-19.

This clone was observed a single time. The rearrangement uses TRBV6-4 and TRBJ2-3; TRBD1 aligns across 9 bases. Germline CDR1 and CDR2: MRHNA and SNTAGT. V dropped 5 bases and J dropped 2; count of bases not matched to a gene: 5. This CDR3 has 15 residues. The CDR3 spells CASSTGTGPTDTQYF. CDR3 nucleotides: TGTGCCAGCAGTACCGGGACAGGGCCCACAGATACGCAGTATTTT.

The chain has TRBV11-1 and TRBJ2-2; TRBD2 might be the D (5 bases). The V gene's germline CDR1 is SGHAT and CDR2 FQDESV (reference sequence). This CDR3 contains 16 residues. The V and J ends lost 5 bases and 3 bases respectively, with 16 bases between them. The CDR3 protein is CASSLVPPEDTGELFF. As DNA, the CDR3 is TGTGCCAGCAGCCTCGTCCCGCCGGAGGACACCGGGGAGCTGTTTTTT.

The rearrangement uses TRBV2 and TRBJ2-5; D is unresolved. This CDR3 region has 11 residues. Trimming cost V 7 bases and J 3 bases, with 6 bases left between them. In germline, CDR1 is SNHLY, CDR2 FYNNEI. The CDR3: CASTGEETQYF. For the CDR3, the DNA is TGTGCCAGCACCGGAGAAGAGACCCAGTACTTC.

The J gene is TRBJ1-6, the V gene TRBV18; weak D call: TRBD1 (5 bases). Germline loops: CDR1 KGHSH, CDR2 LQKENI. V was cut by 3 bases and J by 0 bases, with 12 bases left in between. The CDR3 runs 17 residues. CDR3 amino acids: CASSPQTVSSYNSPLHF. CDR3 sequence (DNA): TGTGCCAGCTCACCCCAGACAGTTAGCTCCTATAATTCACCCCTCCACTTT.

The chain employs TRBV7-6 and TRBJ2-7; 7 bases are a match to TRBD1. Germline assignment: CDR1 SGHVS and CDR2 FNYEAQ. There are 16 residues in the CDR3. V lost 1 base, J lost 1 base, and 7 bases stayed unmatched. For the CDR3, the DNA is TGTGCCAGCAGCTTAGTAGGGGCAGGGGGTTCCTACGAGCAGTACTTC. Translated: CASSLVGAGGSYEQYF.

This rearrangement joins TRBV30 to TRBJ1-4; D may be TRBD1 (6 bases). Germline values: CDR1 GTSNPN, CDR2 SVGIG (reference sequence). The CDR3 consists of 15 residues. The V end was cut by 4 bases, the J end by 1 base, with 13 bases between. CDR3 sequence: CAWTRDMGTNEKLFF. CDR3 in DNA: TGTGCCTGGACCCGGGACATGGGAACTAATGAAAAACTGTTTTTT.

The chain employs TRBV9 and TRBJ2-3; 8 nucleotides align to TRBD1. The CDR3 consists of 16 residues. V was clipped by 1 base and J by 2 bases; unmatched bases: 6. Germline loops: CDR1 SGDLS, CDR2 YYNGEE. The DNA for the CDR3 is TGTGCCAGCAGCGTAAATGGACAGGGCTACACAGATACGCAGTATTTT. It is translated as CASSVNGQGYTDTQYF.

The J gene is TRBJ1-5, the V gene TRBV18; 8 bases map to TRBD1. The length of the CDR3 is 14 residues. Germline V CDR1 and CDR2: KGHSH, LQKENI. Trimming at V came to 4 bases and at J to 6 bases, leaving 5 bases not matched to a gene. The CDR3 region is CASSRTGMGQPQHF. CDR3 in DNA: TGTGCCAGCTCACGGACAGGGATGGGTCAGCCCCAGCATTTT.

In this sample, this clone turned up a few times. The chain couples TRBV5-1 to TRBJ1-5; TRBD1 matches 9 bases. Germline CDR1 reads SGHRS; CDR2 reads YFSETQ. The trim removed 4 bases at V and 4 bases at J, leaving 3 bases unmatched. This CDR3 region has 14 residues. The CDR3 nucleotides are TGCGCCAGCAGCCCTGACAGGGGGAATCAGCCCCAGCATTTT. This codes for CASSPDRGNQPQHF.

DNA for the CDR3: TGTGCCAGCAGAAAAAACAGGGCCGAGCAGTACTTC. It specifies CASRKNRAEQYF. The chain is built from TRBV28 and TRBJ2-7, with D possibly matching TRBD1 (6 bases). Trimming left V 6 bases short and J 6 bases short, with 12 bases between. This CDR3 has 12 amino acids. The germline CDR1 and CDR2 sequences are MDHEN and SYDVKM. Full variable domain (remainder filled in from reference TRBV28 and TRBJ2-7): DVKVTQSSRYLVKRTGEKVFLECVQDMDHENMFWYRQDPGLGLRLIYFSYDVKMKEKGDIPEGYSVSREKKERFSLILESASTNQTSMYLCASRKNRAEQYFGPGTRLTVT.

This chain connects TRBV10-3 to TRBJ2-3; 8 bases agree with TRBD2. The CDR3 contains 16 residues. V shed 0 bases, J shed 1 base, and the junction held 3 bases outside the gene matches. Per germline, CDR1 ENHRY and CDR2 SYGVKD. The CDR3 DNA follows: TGTGCCATCAGTGAGTCTAGGCGGGGGGGCACAGATACGCAGTATTTT. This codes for CAISESRRGGTDTQYF.

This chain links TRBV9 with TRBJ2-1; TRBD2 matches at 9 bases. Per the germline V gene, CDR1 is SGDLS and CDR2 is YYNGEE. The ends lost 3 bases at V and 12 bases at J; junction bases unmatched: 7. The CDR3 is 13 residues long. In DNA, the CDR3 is TGTGCCAGCAGCGGCACCGGACTAGCGAGGCAGTTCTTC. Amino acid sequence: CASSGTGLARQFF.

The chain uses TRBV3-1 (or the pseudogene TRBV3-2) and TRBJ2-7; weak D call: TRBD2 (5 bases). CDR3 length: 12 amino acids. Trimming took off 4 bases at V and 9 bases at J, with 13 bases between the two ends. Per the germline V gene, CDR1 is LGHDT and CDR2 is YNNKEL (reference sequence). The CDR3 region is CASSRSGLWQYF. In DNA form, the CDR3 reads TGTGCCAGCAGCCGGTCAGGACTGTGGCAGTACTTC.

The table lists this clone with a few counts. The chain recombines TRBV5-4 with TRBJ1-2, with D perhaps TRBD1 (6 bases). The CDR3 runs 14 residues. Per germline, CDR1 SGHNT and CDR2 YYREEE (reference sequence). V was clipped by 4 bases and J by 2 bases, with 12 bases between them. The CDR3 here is CASSPDQGNYGYTF. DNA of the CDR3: TGTGCCAGCAGCCCGGACCAGGGGAACTATGGCTACACCTTC.

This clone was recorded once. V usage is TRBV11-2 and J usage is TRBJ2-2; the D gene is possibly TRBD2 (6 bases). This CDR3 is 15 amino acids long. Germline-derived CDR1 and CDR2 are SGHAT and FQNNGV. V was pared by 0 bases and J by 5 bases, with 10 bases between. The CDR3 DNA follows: TGTGCCAGCAGCTTAGAGCGGGGAGTTACCGGGGAGCTGTTTTTT. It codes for CASSLERGVTGELFF.

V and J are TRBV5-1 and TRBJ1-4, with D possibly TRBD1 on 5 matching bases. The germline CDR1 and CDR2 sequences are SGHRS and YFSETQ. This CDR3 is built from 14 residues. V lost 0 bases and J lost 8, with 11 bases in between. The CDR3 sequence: CASSLDRLREKLFF. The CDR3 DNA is TGCGCCAGCAGCTTGGACAGGTTGCGGGAAAAACTGTTTTTT.

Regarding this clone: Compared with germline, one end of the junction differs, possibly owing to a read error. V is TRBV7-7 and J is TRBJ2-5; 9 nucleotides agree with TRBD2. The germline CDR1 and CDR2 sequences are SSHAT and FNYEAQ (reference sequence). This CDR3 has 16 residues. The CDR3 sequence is CASSVGLAAGAETQYF. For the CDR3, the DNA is TGTGCTAGCAGCGTGGGACTAGCCGCGGGTGCAGAGACCCAGTACTTC. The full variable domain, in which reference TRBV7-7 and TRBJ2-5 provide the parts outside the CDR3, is GAGVSQSPRYKVTKRGQDVTLRCDPISSHATLYWYQQALGQGPEFLTYFNYEAQPDKSGLPSDRFSAERPEGSISTLTIQRTEQRDSAMYRCASSVGLAAGAETQYFGPGTRLLVL.

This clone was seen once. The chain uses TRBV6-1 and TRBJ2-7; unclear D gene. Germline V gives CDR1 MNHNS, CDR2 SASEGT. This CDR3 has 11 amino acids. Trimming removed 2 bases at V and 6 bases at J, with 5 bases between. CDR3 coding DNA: TGTGCCAGCAGTGAATTTAGCGAGCAGTACTTC. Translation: CASSEFSEQYF.

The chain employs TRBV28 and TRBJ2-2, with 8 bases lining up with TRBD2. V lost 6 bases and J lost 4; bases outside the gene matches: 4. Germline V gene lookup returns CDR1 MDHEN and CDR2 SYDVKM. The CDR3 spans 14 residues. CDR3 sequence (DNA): TGTGCCAGCAGGTCTAGCGGGTTCACCGGGGAGCTGTTTTTT. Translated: CASRSSGFTGELFF.

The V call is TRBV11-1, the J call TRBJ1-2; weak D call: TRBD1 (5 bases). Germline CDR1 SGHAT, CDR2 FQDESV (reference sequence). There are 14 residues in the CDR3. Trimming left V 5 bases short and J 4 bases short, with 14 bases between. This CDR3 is CASSRPGGSYGYTF. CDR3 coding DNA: TGTGCCAGCAGCCGCCCGGGGGGAAGCTATGGCTACACCTTC.